This passage covers 12 T cell receptor beta chains from one sample sequenced in a study of T cell repertoires in cytomegalovirus infection. Their antigens remain unidentified. TCRdb re-derived calls from the reads in MiXCR, one entry per CDR3 protein. The table lists under 70,000 distinct CDR3 sequences, about 33% of them singletons. Sequenced: PBMCs, sequenced either directly or after in vitro stimulation (not recorded which). These receptors all come from a human donor in good health (CMV status not recorded). Some clones in this sample may be carry-over from other donors' samples.

The CDR3 DNA reads as TGTGCCAGCAGCCAACAGGACAGAAAAGGGTCTTCACCCCTCCACTTT. Translating gives CASSQQDRKGSSPLHF. The V call is TRBV11-3, the J call TRBJ1-6; a possible D gene is TRBD1 (6 bases). Per the germline V gene, CDR1 is SGHNT and CDR2 is YENEEA. The V end was cut by 5 bases, the J end by 9 bases, with 20 bases between. The CDR3 contains 16 residues. The complete variable domain, with remaining parts taken from reference TRBV11-3 and TRBJ1-6, reads EAGVVQSPRYKIIEKKQPVAFWCNPISGHNTLYWYLQNLGQGPELLIRYENEEAVDDSQLPKDRFSAERLKGVDSTLKIQPAELGDSAVYLCASSQQDRKGSSPLHFGNGTRLTVT.

This sequence joins TRBV7-9 and TRBJ2-3, with TRBD2 matching over 8 bases. This CDR3 contains 16 residues. Germline loops: CDR1 SEHNR, CDR2 FQNEAQ (reference sequence). V gave up 5 bases and J gave up 1 base; unmatched junction bases: 8. CDR3 DNA: TGTGCCAGCAGCCTATTAGCGGGGAGTGGCACAGATACGCAGTATTTT. It is translated as CASSLLAGSGTDTQYF.

Details on this clonotype: The junction does not match germline at one end; this may be a read error. This chain links TRBV10-3 with TRBJ2-7; D gene ambiguous. The CDR3 covers 14 residues. CDR1 is ENHRY and CDR2 is SYGVKD in the germline V gene. This CDR3 reads CDISESSGTYEQYF. The CDR3 DNA follows: TGTGACATCAGTGAGTCATCCGGAACCTACGAGCAGTACTTC.

This clonotype was seen at least ten times. V and J are TRBV5-6 and TRBJ2-3; D is tentatively TRBD1 or TRBD2 (5 bases each). Per germline, CDR1 SGHDT and CDR2 YYEEEE. V gave up 3 bases and J gave up 5 bases, with 13 bases separating them. The CDR3 has 14 amino acids. For the CDR3, the DNA is TGTGCCAGCAGCTCTGGGGGAATTGGAGATACGCAGTATTTT. Translated, it gives CASSSGGIGDTQYF.

This clonotype was detected ten times or more. The chain's CDR3 is CASSYSTPNTEAFF. As DNA, the CDR3 is TGTGCCAGCAGTTACTCGACACCCAACACTGAAGCTTTCTTT. The chain couples TRBV6-5 to TRBJ1-1; no firm D call. Germline loops: CDR1 MNHEY, CDR2 SVGAGI. The CDR3 extends over 14 amino acids. Between the trimmed V and J ends, which lost 0 bases and 2 bases, there was a span of 7 bases.

The gene calls are TRBV19 and TRBJ2-3; D is unclear. CDR1 and CDR2 from the germline V gene are LNHDA and SQIVND (reference sequence). Trimming stripped 3 bases from V and 0 bases from J, with 7 bases between. CDR3 length: 14 amino acids. DNA for the CDR3: TGTGCCAGTAGTATTCAGGCTAGCACAGATACGCAGTATTTT. Translation: CASSIQASTDTQYF.

This clonotype was seen a few times. The chain uses TRBV5-6 and TRBJ1-5; no clear D. Germline V gene sequence: CDR1 SGHDT, CDR2 YYEEEE. Trimming pared 1 base from V and 0 bases from J, leaving 11 bases between. The CDR3 contains 16 residues. Here the CDR3 DNA reads TGTGCCAGCAGCTTGTCAGGAAGATATAGCAATCAGCCCCAGCATTTT. As protein: CASSLSGRYSNQPQHF.

This clonotype was counted a few times. V usage is TRBV2 and J usage is TRBJ1-5; D call uncertain. CDR1 is SNHLY and CDR2 is FYNNEI in the germline V gene. This CDR3 spans 14 amino acids. Trimming took off 6 bases at V and 7 bases at J, with 16 bases between the two ends. CDR3 bases: TGTGCCAGCAGCTCGGACGGACTCCAACAGCCCCAGCATTTT. This translates into CASSSDGLQQPQHF.

This clonotype was found many times. This chain uses TRBV29-1 with TRBJ2-2; D possibly corresponds to TRBD2 (7 bases). Germline lookup yields CDR1 SQVTM and CDR2 ANQGSEA. Trimming removed 6 bases at V and 6 bases at J, with 11 bases between. The CDR3 consists of 12 residues. CDR3 sequence reads: CSVQGGAGELFF. In DNA form, the CDR3 reads TGCAGCGTACAGGGAGGGGCCGGGGAGCTGTTTTTT.

J is TRBJ1-5 and V is TRBV28; no firm D call. Trimming removed 5 bases from V and 0 bases from J, with 14 bases in between. This CDR3 region has 16 residues. Germline-derived CDR1 and CDR2 are MDHEN and SYDVKM. This chain's CDR3 is CASSPPTVYSNQPQHF. For the CDR3, the DNA is TGTGCCAGCAGTCCCCCGACCGTTTATAGCAATCAGCCCCAGCATTTT. Filled out from reference TRBV28 and TRBJ1-5, the complete variable domain reads DVKVTQSSRYLVKRTGEKVFLECVQDMDHENMFWYRQDPGLGLRLIYFSYDVKMKEKGDIPEGYSVSREKKERFSLILESASTNQTSMYLCASSPPTVYSNQPQHFGDGTRLSIL.

The chain couples TRBV20-1 to TRBJ1-5; D remains ambiguous. The ends were cut back, 3 bases at V and 1 base at J, with 10 bases in the middle. This CDR3 has 14 residues. Germline V gene lookup returns CDR1 DFQATT and CDR2 SNEGSKA (reference sequence). The CDR3 sequence: CSASAPLSNQPQHF. The CDR3 region has the DNA TGCAGTGCTAGCGCTCCTTTGAGCAATCAGCCCCAGCATTTT.

V gene TRBV5-4 combines with J gene TRBJ1-6; weak D call: TRBD1 (6 bases). This CDR3 has 15 residues. CDR1 is SGHNT and CDR2 is YYREEE in the germline V gene (reference sequence). V shed 4 bases and J shed 9 bases, with 17 bases lying between them. The CDR3 loop reads CASSLTQGEASPLHF. Here the CDR3 DNA reads TGTGCCAGCAGCCTCACACAGGGTGAAGCTTCACCCCTCCACTTT.